This TCR beta chain was obtained from a study of CD8 T cells in Susac syndrome. Sequencing of TCR beta was performed on blood CD8+ and CD4+ T cells. Healthy donors constituted the control group, matched for age and sex. Negative isolation yielded CD4+ and CD8+ T cells, and FACS enriched TEMRA cells. CDR1 is LNHNV, CDR2 YYDKDF, per germline (reference sequence). Unmatched junction bases numbered 4, after V lost 8 bases and J lost 6 bases. The CDR3 covers 15 residues. Reverse transcription of about 0.45 to 1 ug RNA was performed with random hexamers. The TCR beta CDR3 was amplified by immunoSEQ multiplex PCR across 54 Vbeta, 13 Jbeta. MiXCR, applied by TCRdb to the immunoSEQ multiplex PCR reads, yields one record per CDR3 protein. The repertoire holds 100,000 to 150,000 distinct CDR3 sequences, with around 94% as singletons.

The sequenced sample was CD4+ T cells from PBMCs. The TCR sequence derives from a human donor in good health. This rearrangement joins TRBV15 to TRBJ2-4; 16 bases are a match to TRBD2. The CDR3 reads CATPGLAGGGNIQYF. The CDR3 DNA is TGTGCCACCCCGGGACTAGCGGGAGGGGGAAACATTCAGTACTTC.